The clone carrying this T cell receptor beta chain was recorded many times. Germline trimming cut 6 bases from V and 5 bases from J; bases unmatched to any gene: 13. This CDR3 region has 16 residues. Each CDR3 protein gets one entry after TCRdb re-called the reads with MiXCR. This sample yields over 450,000 distinct CDR3 sequences, of which about 11% are seen a single time; 10% to 13% belongs to the top ten. These data belong to a study of T cell repertoires in cytomegalovirus infection. Sequencing was carried out using PBMCs. The chain combines TRBV12-3 or TRBV12-4 with TRBJ2-1, with 7 positions matching TRBD1. The clonotype was recovered from a human donor in good health (CMV status not recorded). Some clones in this sample may be carry-over from other donors' samples. CDR3 protein: CASSPEGALRDNEQFF. The CDR3, as DNA: TGTGCCAGCAGCCCCGAGGGGGCCCTCCGAGACAATGAGCAGTTCTTC.